These T cell receptor beta chains were read from a single sample in a study of cytomegalovirus exposure and HLA in healthy donors. TCRdb's copy holds only in-frame clones and misses some; the assay was immunoSEQ multiplex PCR. In total, the table holds about 110,000 clones. The sample comprised PBMCs. Every receptor here comes from a man aged 40-55 years in good health and CMV-seropositive. Both conserved end residues are part of each CDR3. Each record gives: clone size, J gene, V gene, D gene, CDR3 length, CDR3 protein, CDR3 DNA. D genes are given only for firm matches. The listing skips clone size in some rows; elsewhere it reads once, few, many or a size class.

clone size: NA
J gene: TRBJ1-1
V gene: TRBV2
D gene: NA
CDR3 length: 14
CDR3 protein: CASKSSARPTEAFF
CDR3 DNA: TGTGCCAGCAAATCGTCGGCCAGGCCCACTGAAGCTTTCTTT

clone size: NA
J gene: TRBJ2-3
V gene: TRBV29-1
D gene: NA
CDR3 length: 15
CDR3 protein: CSTPPPQRLTDTQYF
CDR3 DNA: TGCAGCACCCCCCCGCCCCAGAGACTCACAGATACGCAGTATTTT

clone size: NA
J gene: TRBJ2-5
V gene: TRBV28
D gene: NA
CDR3 length: 16
CDR3 protein: CAHGGTETRFQETQYF
CDR3 DNA: TGTGCCCATGGGGGGACGGAGACCAGATTTCAAGAGACCCAGTACTTC

clone size: NA
J gene: TRBJ2-1
V gene: TRBV6-1
D gene: TRBD1
CDR3 length: 16
CDR3 protein: CASSETPGQGYNEQFF
CDR3 DNA: TGTGCCAGCAGTGAGACCCCGGGACAGGGATACAATGAGCAGTTCTTC

clone size: NA
J gene: TRBJ2-7
V gene: TRBV14
D gene: NA
CDR3 length: 14
CDR3 protein: CASSQLTDFYEQYF
CDR3 DNA: TGTGCCAGCAGCCAACTTACAGATTTCTACGAGCAGTACTTC

clone size: NA
J gene: TRBJ2-5
V gene: TRBV6-1
D gene: NA
CDR3 length: 14
CDR3 protein: CASTRGSGQETQYF
CDR3 DNA: TGTGCCAGCACCCGAGGGTCGGGTCAAGAGACCCAGTACTTC

clone size: NA
J gene: TRBJ2-1
V gene: TRBV10-3
D gene: NA
CDR3 length: 13
CDR3 protein: CAISRGSYNEQFF
CDR3 DNA: TGTGCCATCAGCAGGGGCTCCTACAATGAGCAGTTCTTC

clone size: NA
J gene: TRBJ2-7
V gene: TRBV16
D gene: NA
CDR3 length: 15
CDR3 protein: CASSQYPGGSGEQYF
CDR3 DNA: TGTGCCAGCAGCCAATATCCGGGGGGCTCGGGCGAGCAGTACTTC

clone size: NA
J gene: TRBJ2-1
V gene: TRBV5-6
D gene: TRBD1
CDR3 length: 16
CDR3 protein: CASSPSGQGVYNEQFF
CDR3 DNA: TGTGCCAGCAGTCCTTCGGGACAGGGGGTTTACAATGAGCAGTTCTTC

clone size: NA
J gene: TRBJ2-7
V gene: TRBV4-3
D gene: TRBD1
CDR3 length: 16
CDR3 protein: CASSQGQGQGAYEQYF
CDR3 DNA: TGCGCCAGCAGCCAAGGCCAAGGACAGGGGGCTTACGAGCAGTACTTC

clone size: NA
J gene: TRBJ2-5
V gene: TRBV12-1
D gene: NA
CDR3 length: 15
CDR3 protein: CASSGTRSLVETQYF
CDR3 DNA: TGTGCCAGCAGCGGGACTAGGTCCTTGGTGGAGACCCAGTACTTC

clone size: NA
J gene: TRBJ2-7
V gene: TRBV18
D gene: TRBD2
CDR3 length: 15
CDR3 protein: CASSPASGMGYEQYF
CDR3 DNA: TGTGCCAGCTCACCGGCTAGCGGGATGGGGTACGAGCAGTACTTC

clone size: NA
J gene: TRBJ2-7
V gene: TRBV6-5
D gene: NA
CDR3 length: 14
CDR3 protein: CASSYRESSYEQYF
CDR3 DNA: TGTGCCAGCAGTTACCGGGAAAGCTCCTACGAGCAGTACTTC

clone size: NA
J gene: TRBJ1-1
V gene: TRBV6-4
D gene: NA
CDR3 length: 14
CDR3 protein: CASSAYGGDTEAFF
CDR3 DNA: TGTGCCAGCAGTGCCTACGGGGGAGACACTGAAGCTTTCTTT

clone size: NA
J gene: TRBJ2-1
V gene: TRBV7-7
D gene: NA
CDR3 length: 14
CDR3 protein: CASSLVTGSNEQFF
CDR3 DNA: TGTGCTAGCAGCTTAGTGACCGGGAGTAATGAGCAGTTCTTC

clone size: NA
J gene: TRBJ1-2
V gene: TRBV7-3
D gene: NA
CDR3 length: 13
CDR3 protein: CASSLTQGLGYTF
CDR3 DNA: TGTGCCAGCAGCTTAACGCAGGGGTTAGGCTACACCTTC

clone size: NA
J gene: TRBJ1-5
V gene: TRBV6-5
D gene: TRBD1
CDR3 length: 15
CDR3 protein: CASSWTGGADQPQHF
CDR3 DNA: TGTGCCAGCAGCTGGACAGGGGGCGCAGATCAGCCCCAGCATTTT

clone size: NA
J gene: TRBJ2-1
V gene: TRBV5-6
D gene: TRBD2
CDR3 length: 15
CDR3 protein: CASSFQPGGDYEQFF
CDR3 DNA: TGTGCCAGCAGTTTTCAGCCGGGAGGGGATTATGAGCAGTTCTTC

clone size: NA
J gene: TRBJ2-7
V gene: TRBV28
D gene: TRBD2
CDR3 length: 15
CDR3 protein: CASSKSGRASNEQYF
CDR3 DNA: TGTGCCAGCAGCAAAAGCGGGAGGGCCTCCAACGAGCAGTACTTC

clone size: NA
J gene: TRBJ2-3
V gene: TRBV28
D gene: NA
CDR3 length: 14
CDR3 protein: CASSLSLAPDTQYF
CDR3 DNA: TGTGCCAGCAGTTTATCCCTAGCCCCAGATACGCAGTATTTT

clone size: NA
J gene: TRBJ2-7
V gene: TRBV5-6
D gene: NA
CDR3 length: 15
CDR3 protein: CASSSGWNKLYEQYF
CDR3 DNA: TGTGCCAGCAGTTCCGGGTGGAATAAGCTCTACGAGCAGTACTTC

clone size: NA
J gene: TRBJ1-4
V gene: TRBV28
D gene: TRBD1
CDR3 length: 15
CDR3 protein: CASSLATGGGEKLFF
CDR3 DNA: TGTGCCAGCAGTTTAGCTACAGGGGGCGGTGAAAAACTGTTTTTT

clone size: NA
J gene: TRBJ2-3
V gene: TRBV29-1
D gene: NA
CDR3 length: 13
CDR3 protein: CSVGGGLGDTQYF
CDR3 DNA: TGCAGCGTTGGTGGAGGCCTAGGAGATACGCAGTATTTT

clone size: medium-sized
J gene: TRBJ1-1
V gene: TRBV7-6
D gene: TRBD1
CDR3 length: 16
CDR3 protein: CASSLEATGYNTEAFF
CDR3 DNA: TGTGCCAGCAGCTTAGAAGCGACAGGGTACAACACTGAAGCTTTCTTT

clone size: NA
J gene: TRBJ2-2
V gene: TRBV27
D gene: TRBD2
CDR3 length: 18
CDR3 protein: CASSLYPRGGQNTGELFF
CDR3 DNA: TGTGCCAGCAGTTTATACCCCCGGGGAGGGCAGAACACCGGGGAGCTGTTTTTT

clone size: NA
J gene: TRBJ1-6
V gene: TRBV30
D gene: NA
CDR3 length: 17
CDR3 protein: CAWSSPVHSSYNSPLHF
CDR3 DNA: TGTGCCTGGAGTTCTCCCGTTCACAGCTCCTATAATTCACCCCTCCACTTT

clone size: NA
J gene: TRBJ2-1
V gene: TRBV28
D gene: TRBD2
CDR3 length: 15
CDR3 protein: CASSRDTSGRHEQFF
CDR3 DNA: TGTGCCAGCAGTAGGGATACTAGCGGAAGGCATGAGCAGTTCTTC

clone size: NA
J gene: TRBJ1-1
V gene: TRBV10-2
D gene: TRBD1
CDR3 length: 15
CDR3 protein: CASSRKQGEGTEAFF
CDR3 DNA: TGCGCCAGCAGTAGGAAACAGGGGGAGGGCACTGAAGCTTTCTTT

clone size: NA
J gene: TRBJ2-7
V gene: TRBV19
D gene: NA
CDR3 length: 13
CDR3 protein: CASSIGQNYEQYF
CDR3 DNA: TGTGCCAGTAGTATAGGACAGAACTACGAGCAGTACTTC

clone size: NA
J gene: TRBJ2-6
V gene: TRBV27
D gene: NA
CDR3 length: 15
CDR3 protein: CASSGSHSGANVLTF
CDR3 DNA: TGTGCCAGCTCAGGCAGCCACTCTGGGGCCAACGTCCTGACTTTC

clone size: NA
J gene: TRBJ1-5
V gene: TRBV5-1
D gene: TRBD1
CDR3 length: 15
CDR3 protein: CASSLEGQGDQPQHF
CDR3 DNA: TGCGCCAGCAGCTTAGAAGGCCAGGGGGATCAGCCCCAGCATTTT